The 26 T cell receptor beta chains reported below all come from one sample, sequenced in a study of CXCR3-negative and CXCR3-positive naive CD8 T cells. General study points: Against CXCR3-negative naive cells, CXCR3-positive naive cells showed more hydrophobic TRB CDR3s.

The libraries of TRB cDNA were prepared using 5' RACE with UMI labels. TCRdb reanalyzed the 5' RACE reads and collapses them to one entry per CDR3 protein, without DNA. Listed are fewer than 90,000 distinct CDR3 sequences; roughly 0.48% falls within the top ten. These receptors' targets are unknown. Sequencing was done on a sample of naive CXCR3+ CD8+ T cells from blood. Subset noted: CD45RO-CCR7+CD27+CD95- naive CD8+ T cells expressing CXCR3 (TNR3+). These receptors were collected from a human donor in good health. Some clones in this sample may be carry-over from other donors' samples.

The chain uses TRBV2 and TRBJ2-2; the D call of TRBD1 rests on TCRdb alone, since no DNA is present to check it. This CDR3 has 15 residues. Germline V gene lookup returns CDR1 SNHLY and CDR2 FYNNEI. CDR3 in amino acids: CASSDRGTATGELFF. The variable domain in full, completed from reference TRBV2 and TRBJ2-2, reads EPEVTQTPSHQVTQMGQEVILRCVPISNHLYFYWYRQILGQKVEFLVSFYNNEISEKSEIFDDQFSVERPDGSNFTLKIRSTKLEDSAMYFCASSDRGTATGELFFGEGSRLTVL.

The J gene is TRBJ2-1, the V gene TRBV6-1; TCRdb designates TRBD2, a call that cannot be tested without DNA. CDR1 MNHNS and CDR2 SASEGT come from the germline V gene. The CDR3 length is 15 residues. The CDR3 loop reads CASSLSGGEYNEQSF.

The CDR3 loop is CASSLDRGHRGYGYTF. This chain joins TRBV5-1 and TRBJ1-2. The CDR3 totals 16 residues. Germline CDR1 reads SGHRS; CDR2 reads YFSETQ.

This sequence joins TRBV3-1 and TRBJ2-5; as DNA is missing, the TRBD1 call by TCRdb cannot be tested. Germline CDR1 reads LGHDT; CDR2 reads YNNKEL (reference sequence). The CDR3 runs 16 residues. CDR3 residues: CASSASRDTIRETQYF.

The chain recombines TRBV13 with TRBJ2-3; TCRdb reports TRBD2, a call that lacks DNA to check it against. Germline values: CDR1 PRHDT, CDR2 FYEKMQ (reference sequence). The CDR3 is 13 residues long. The CDR3 sequence is CASSLPGPDTQYF.

The rearrangement joins TRBV29-1 to TRBJ2-7; TCRdb's D call, TRBD2, is unchecked because there is no DNA. This CDR3 contains 17 residues. Germline values: CDR1 SQVTM, CDR2 ANQGSEA. The CDR3 is CSVEEDLPGRSSYEQYF.

This sequence joins TRBV4-3 and TRBJ1-3. Germline V lookup: CDR1 LGHNA, CDR2 YSLEER. The CDR3 totals 15 residues. The CDR3 loop reads CASSQDSVSSDTIYF.

The V gene is TRBV2, the J gene TRBJ2-3. The CDR3 covers 15 residues. CDR1 and CDR2 (germline): SNHLY, FYNNEI. The CDR3 loop is CASSERRPSTDTQYF.

The J gene is TRBJ2-7, the V gene TRBV7-8; no DNA is available, so the TRBD1 call from TCRdb remains unchecked. CDR1 is SGHVS and CDR2 is FQNEAQ in the germline V gene. This CDR3 has 15 residues. The CDR3 region is CASSLVRDRAYEQYF.

The V and J genes are TRBV7-9 and TRBJ2-1; TCRdb's D gene call, TRBD1, goes unchecked for lack of DNA. From germline, CDR1 is SEHNR and CDR2 FQNEAQ (reference sequence). This CDR3 is built from 14 residues. CDR3 protein: CASSHTGALDEQFF.

V usage is TRBV29-1 and J usage is TRBJ2-4; the TRBD1 assignment by TCRdb is unverifiable without DNA. Germline CDR1 reads SQVTM; CDR2 reads ANQGSEA. This CDR3 contains 15 residues. CDR3 amino acids: CSVEVPSLSKNIQYF.

The rearrangement joins TRBV6-2 or TRBV6-3 to TRBJ2-2. Per the germline V gene, CDR1 is MNHEY and CDR2 is SVGEGT. This CDR3 spans 14 amino acids. This chain's CDR3 is CASSSTDTTGELFF.

The gene calls are TRBV7-9 and TRBJ2-2. Germline V CDR1 and CDR2: SEHNR, FQNEAQ (reference sequence). The CDR3 totals 11 residues. CDR3 region: CASTYTGELFF.

V and J are TRBV12-3 or TRBV12-4 and TRBJ2-2; there is no DNA to check the TCRdb D call of TRBD2. The CDR3 is made up of 17 amino acids. The CDR3 region is CASSGLAGGYDTGELFF.

The chain recombines TRBV28 with TRBJ2-1; the D call from TCRdb, TRBD2, cannot be confirmed without DNA. CDR1 is MDHEN, CDR2 SYDVKM, per germline. CDR3 length equals 15 residues. The CDR3 is CASSLSSWAGNEQFF.

The gene calls are TRBV14 and TRBJ2-7. The CDR3 spans 11 residues. Per the germline V gene, CDR1 is SGHDN and CDR2 is FVKESK. The chain's CDR3 is CASSQGSEQYF.

The chain recombines TRBV28 with TRBJ1-2; the D call from TCRdb, TRBD1, cannot be confirmed without DNA. Germline V gene lookup returns CDR1 MDHEN and CDR2 SYDVKM. The CDR3 has 13 amino acids. The chain's CDR3 is CASSLRQNPVYTF.

This chain uses TRBV9 with TRBJ2-7; TCRdb calls TRBD1, which cannot be checked without DNA. The CDR3 covers 15 residues. Germline loops: CDR1 SGDLS, CDR2 YYNGEE. This CDR3 reads CASSASGTGASEQYF.

The genes are TRBV28 and TRBJ2-7; the D gene TCRdb calls, TRBD1, cannot be checked with no DNA. Germline V CDR1 and CDR2: MDHEN, SYDVKM. The CDR3 contains 14 residues. This CDR3 reads CASREPGVTYEQYF.

The chain links TRBV14 to TRBJ2-1. Germline-derived CDR1 and CDR2 are SGHDN and FVKESK. The CDR3 sequence is 14 residues long. This chain's CDR3 is CATSLAASYNEQFF.

The chain combines TRBV7-9 with TRBJ2-1. Germline V CDR1 and CDR2: SEHNR, FQNEAQ (reference sequence). The CDR3 has 12 amino acids. This chain's CDR3 is CASSKDANQQFF.

The V gene is TRBV7-2, the J gene TRBJ2-3; TCRdb's D call of TRBD2 is untestable without DNA. Germline V CDR1 and CDR2: SGHTA, FQGNSA. This CDR3 contains 17 residues. This CDR3 reads CASSTATSARSTDTQYF.

The rearrangement links TRBV28 to TRBJ1-5; no DNA is available, so the TRBD1 call from TCRdb remains unchecked. Germline lookup yields CDR1 MDHEN and CDR2 SYDVKM. CDR3 length equals 18 residues. The CDR3 region is CASSSPGTGGYSNQPQHF.

The chain has TRBV7-9 and TRBJ2-2. The CDR3 runs 14 residues. Germline V gene lookup returns CDR1 SEHNR and CDR2 FQNEAQ (reference sequence). The CDR3: CASSWRTNTGELFF. Full variable domain (rest looked up from reference TRBV7-9 and TRBJ2-2): DTGVSQNPRHKITKRGQNVTFRCDPISEHNRLYWYRQTLGQGPEFLTYFQNEAQLEKSRLLSDRFSAERPKGSFSTLEIQRTEQGDSAMYLCASSWRTNTGELFFGEGSRLTVL.

The chain is built from TRBV3-1 and TRBJ2-7. This CDR3 spans 14 amino acids. Germline loops: CDR1 LGHDT, CDR2 YNNKEL (reference sequence). The CDR3 reads CASSQGSIPYEQYF.

J is TRBJ1-1 and V is TRBV28; TCRdb's D gene call, TRBD1, goes unchecked for lack of DNA. Germline V gives CDR1 MDHEN, CDR2 SYDVKM. The CDR3 sequence is 16 residues long. Here the CDR3 reads CASSLIYRGQNTEAFF.